This TCR beta chain was identified in a study of breast tumors, draining lymph nodes, adjacent tissues. TCRdb re-called the multiplex PCR reads with MiXCR, one entry per CDR3 protein. The table includes some 170,000 distinct CDR3 sequences, 33% detected once. Axillary draining lymph nodes of breast cancer patients supplied the node samples. About this clonotype itself: The junction does not match germline at one end; this may be a read error.

This CDR3 has 17 residues. In germline, CDR1 is MGHRA, CDR2 YSYEKL. Material: axillary lymph node tissue. The V call is TRBV4-1, the J call TRBJ2-2; D possibly corresponds to TRBD2 (6 bases). This clonotype was sampled from a female donor with breast cancer. Some clones in this sample may be carry-over from other donors' samples. CDR3 DNA sequence: TGTGCCAGCAGCCAAGGTCCGGCGGTGACAAACACCGGGGGGCTGTTTTTT. Its translation: CASSQGPAVTNTGGLFF.